This section outlines one TCR beta chain sequence together with its context. There is no known antigen for this receptor. It has no much larger one-base neighbor in the sample; base qualities were not kept. From the cysteine through the phenylalanine, the CDR3 covers 15 amino acids. Only CDR3 DNA remains: 45 bases, in frame from the first base. V and J are trimmed by 7 bases and 6 bases, and the gene matches miss 5 bases of the junction. The germline V gene sets CDR1 to SNHLY and CDR2 to FYNNEI. This sample is drawn from a study of blood T cell repertoires in COVID-19 (dated by TCRdb to the early 2020s). Turning to the overall study: Collaborator samples came from the United States, Italy and Spain and covered acute and convalescent phases of COVID-19. Deeply sampled blood TCRbeta repertoires from subjects exposed to, actively infected with, or recovered from COVID-19 were included in the dataset. The material from the prospective study consisted of cDNA or gDNA derived from T cells, B-cell-depleted T cells, or PBMCs. The repertoires were released in a freely available public database meant as a resource for research on the immune response to SARS-CoV-2. Sample metadata almost always included a de-identified subject ID, COVID-19 status, age in years and sex. HLA class I and class II types, where available, came from metadata supplied by the sample provider rather than from assay-based typing. Samples were obtained from the ongoing ImmuneRACE study (first 160 participants) and from about 1,300 subjects provided by 6 global collaborators. The paper as a whole reports these results and caveats: The amount of clinical and demographic metadata varied by source and participant and was provided uncurated.

The immunoSEQ Assay, a bias-controlled multiplex PCR, was used to amplify TCRbeta CDR3 regions from genomic DNA. The authors' pipeline ran thus. The number of nucleated cells in each sample was estimated from the amplification of reference gene primers within the assay. To quantify the absolute abundance of each unique TCRbeta CDR3 rearrangement, sequence reads were collapsed and filtered. Productive Simpson clonality was computed per sample as the square root of Simpson's diversity index over productive rearrangements. In TCRdb, the immuneACCESS table is reduced to in-frame sequences with V and J assigned. These tables do not hold every clone; where another copy was compared, an unresolved V gene accounts for under half, and the others remain unexplained. The DNA gave D and trimming, while V, J and clone size come from that table. The sample has fewer than 300,000 clones on record, about 85% of them singletons. The top ten clones comprise 0.85% to 0.9% of the sample.

One collaborating source in Seattle enrolled patients while the patients were actively infected and followed the patients over time throughout the course of disease. Whole blood was collected in K2EDTA tubes by collaborating institutions according to the institutions' own protocols. For TCRbeta analysis, collaborator samples were shipped as frozen whole blood, as isolated PBMCs, or as DNA extracted from either sample type. The rearranged segments are TRBV2 and TRBJ2-4; TRBD2 aligns with 14 central bases. This TCR derives from a human donor with COVID-19, enrolled during active disease. The donor label of this sample is uncertain. The sample was peripheral blood. The bases are TGTGCCAGCACCGGGACTAGCGGGAGTACAAACATTCAGTACTTC. Its protein reads: CASTGTSGSTNIQYF. Reference TRBV2 and TRBJ2-4 genes cover what lies past the CDR3, so the full variable domain is EPEVTQTPSHQVTQMGQEVILRCVPISNHLYFYWYRQILGQKVEFLVSFYNNEISEKSEIFDDQFSVERPDGSNFTLKIRSTKLEDSAMYFCASTGTSGSTNIQYFGAGTRLSVL.